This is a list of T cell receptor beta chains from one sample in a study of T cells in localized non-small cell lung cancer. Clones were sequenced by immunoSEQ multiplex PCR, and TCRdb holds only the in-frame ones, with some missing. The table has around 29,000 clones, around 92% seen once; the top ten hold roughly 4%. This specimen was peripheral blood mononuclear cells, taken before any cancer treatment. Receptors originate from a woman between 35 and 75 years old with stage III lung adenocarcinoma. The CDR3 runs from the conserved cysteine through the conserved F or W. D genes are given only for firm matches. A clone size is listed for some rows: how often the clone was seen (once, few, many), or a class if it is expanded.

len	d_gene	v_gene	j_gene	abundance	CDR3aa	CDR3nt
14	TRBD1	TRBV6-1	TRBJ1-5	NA	CASSPGTGGQPQHF	TGTGCCAGCAGTCCTGGGACAGGGGGCCAGCCCCAGCATTTT
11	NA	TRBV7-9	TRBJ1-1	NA	CASSLEGEAFF	TGTGCCAGCAGCTTAGAAGGGGAAGCTTTCTTT
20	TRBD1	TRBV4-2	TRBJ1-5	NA	CASSQEPRQGRLYSNQPQHF	TGTGCCAGCAGCCAAGAACCGAGACAGGGGCGTCTTTATAGCAATCAGCCCCAGCATTTT
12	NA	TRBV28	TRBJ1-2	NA	CASSSVNYGYTF	TGTGCCAGCAGCAGCGTCAACTATGGCTACACCTTC
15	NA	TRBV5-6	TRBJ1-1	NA	CASSAASRGHTEAFF	TGTGCCAGCAGCGCGGCCTCTAGGGGCCACACTGAAGCTTTCTTT
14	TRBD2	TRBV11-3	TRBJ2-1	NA	CASSSRTSGNPQFF	TGTGCCAGCAGCTCTCGGACTAGCGGGAATCCGCAGTTCTTC
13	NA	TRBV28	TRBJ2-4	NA	CASSLAGKNIQYF	TGTGCCAGCAGTTTAGCAGGGAAAAACATTCAGTACTTC
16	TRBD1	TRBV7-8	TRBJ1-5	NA	CASSPPGTGGFQPQHF	TGTGCCAGCAGCCCACCTGGGACAGGGGGGTTTCAGCCCCAGCATTTT
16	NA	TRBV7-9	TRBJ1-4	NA	CASSFGGISTNEKLFF	TGTGCCAGCAGCTTTGGGGGCATTTCAACTAATGAAAAACTGTTTTTT
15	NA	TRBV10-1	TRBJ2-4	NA	CARGVGWLSKNIQYF	TGCGCCAGAGGAGTCGGCTGGTTATCCAAAAACATTCAGTACTTC
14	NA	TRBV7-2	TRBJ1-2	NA	CASSLDLRSTSYTF	TGTGCCAGCAGCCTAGACCTCCGATCAACGAGCTACACCTTC
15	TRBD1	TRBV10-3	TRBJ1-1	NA	CAISESYRGGAEAFF	TGTGCCATCAGTGAGTCTTACAGGGGGGGGGCTGAAGCTTTCTTT
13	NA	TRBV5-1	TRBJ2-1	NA	CASSLSPYNEQFF	TGCGCCAGCAGCTTGAGCCCCTACAATGAGCAGTTCTTC
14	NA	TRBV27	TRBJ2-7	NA	CASSLNFARYEQYF	TGTGCCAGCAGTCTAAACTTTGCCCGTTACGAGCAGTACTTC
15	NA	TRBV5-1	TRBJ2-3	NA	CASSLEASGTDTQYF	TGCGCCAGCAGCTTGGAGGCCTCGGGCACAGATACGCAGTATTTT
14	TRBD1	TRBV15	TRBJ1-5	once	CATRRQGDGQPQHF	TGTGCCACCAGACGACAGGGGGACGGGCAGCCCCAGCATTTT
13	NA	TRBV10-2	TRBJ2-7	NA	CASSGRFAYEQYF	TGCGCCAGCAGCGGGAGATTCGCTTACGAGCAGTACTTC
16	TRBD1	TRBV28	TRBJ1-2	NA	CASSTGQGPTNYGYTF	TGTGCCAGCAGTACCGGACAGGGGCCGACTAACTATGGCTACACCTTC
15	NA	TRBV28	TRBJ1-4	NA	CASSLSTGPNEKLFF	TGTGCCAGCAGTTTGTCGACAGGTCCAAATGAAAAACTGTTTTTT
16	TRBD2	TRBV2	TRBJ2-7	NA	CASSAGLASTSYEQYF	TGTGCCAGCAGTGCGGGACTAGCTTCGACTTCCTACGAGCAGTACTTC
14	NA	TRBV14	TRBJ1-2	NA	CASSQGQANYGYTF	TGTGCCAGCAGCCAAGGACAGGCTAACTATGGCTACACCTTC
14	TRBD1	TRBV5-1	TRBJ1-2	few	CASSPGQDWNGYTF	TGCGCCAGCAGCCCGGGACAGGACTGGAATGGCTACACCTTC
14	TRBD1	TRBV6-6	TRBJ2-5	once	CASSRPGQGETQYF	TGTGCCAGCAGTCGTCCGGGACAGGGGGAGACCCAGTACTTC
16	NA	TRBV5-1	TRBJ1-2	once	CASSLGSRDGNYGYTF	TGCGCCAGCAGCTTGGGGTCTAGGGATGGAAACTATGGCTACACCTTC
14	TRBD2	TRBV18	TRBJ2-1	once	CASSLLGEGDEQFF	TGTGCCAGCTCACTACTCGGGGAGGGCGATGAGCAGTTCTTC
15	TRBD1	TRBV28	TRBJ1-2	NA	CASRKQGEEYYGYTF	TGTGCCAGCAGGAAACAGGGGGAAGAGTACTATGGCTACACCTTC
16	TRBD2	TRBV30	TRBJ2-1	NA	CAWSSLAGGSYNEQFF	TGTGCCTGGAGTTCACTAGCGGGAGGGTCCTACAATGAGCAGTTCTTC
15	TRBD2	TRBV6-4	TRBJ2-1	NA	CASSDSGRLGNEQFF	TGTGCCAGCAGTGACTCCGGGAGGTTGGGAAATGAGCAGTTCTTC
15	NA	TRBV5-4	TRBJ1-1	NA	CASSLIGGRGTEAFF	TGTGCCAGCAGCTTGATCGGGGGGAGGGGCACTGAAGCTTTCTTT
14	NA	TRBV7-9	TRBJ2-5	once	CASSPRVPGETQYF	TGTGCCAGCAGCCCCCGGGTCCCCGGAGAGACCCAGTACTTC
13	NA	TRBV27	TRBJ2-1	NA	CASSRAYYNEQFF	TGTGCCAGCAGTAGGGCCTACTACAATGAGCAGTTCTTC
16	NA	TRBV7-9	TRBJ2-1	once	CASSLVAVSSYNEQFF	TGTGCCAGCAGCTTAGTTGCGGTCTCCTCCTACAATGAGCAGTTCTTC
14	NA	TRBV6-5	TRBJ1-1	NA	CASTSRQGDTEAFF	TGTGCCAGCACTTCCCGCCAGGGAGACACTGAAGCTTTCTTT
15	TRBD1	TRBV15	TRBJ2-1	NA	CATALDRRKNNEQFF	TGTGCCACCGCCCTGGACAGGAGAAAAAACAATGAGCAGTTCTTC
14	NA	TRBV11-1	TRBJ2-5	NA	CASSLEQGQETQYF	TGTGCCAGCAGCTTAGAACAGGGCCAAGAGACCCAGTACTTC
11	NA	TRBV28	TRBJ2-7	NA	CASSLDREQYF	TGTGCCAGCAGTTTAGACAGAGAGCAGTACTTC
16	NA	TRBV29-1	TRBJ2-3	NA	CSVLSSGGSYTDTQYF	TGCAGCGTCCTCTCCTCGGGCGGGTCTTACACAGATACGCAGTATTTT
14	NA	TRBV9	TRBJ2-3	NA	CASSLLLTGPHQYF	TGTGCCAGCAGCTTACTCCTGACAGGCCCTCATCAGTATTTT
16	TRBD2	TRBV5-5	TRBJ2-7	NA	CASSLGLAGVKNEQYF	TGTGCCAGCAGCTTGGGACTAGCGGGAGTGAAGAACGAGCAGTACTTC
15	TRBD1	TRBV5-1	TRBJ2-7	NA	CASSRLTGEAYEQYF	TGCGCCAGCAGCCGTCTGACAGGGGAGGCCTACGAGCAGTACTTC
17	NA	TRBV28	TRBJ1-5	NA	CASSFFAVGPSNQPQHF	TGTGCCAGCAGTTTTTTCGCGGTCGGCCCTAGCAATCAGCCCCAGCATTTT
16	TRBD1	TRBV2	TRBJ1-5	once	CASNPQGGASNQPQHF	TGTGCCAGCAACCCCCAAGGGGGCGCGAGCAATCAGCCCCAGCATTTT